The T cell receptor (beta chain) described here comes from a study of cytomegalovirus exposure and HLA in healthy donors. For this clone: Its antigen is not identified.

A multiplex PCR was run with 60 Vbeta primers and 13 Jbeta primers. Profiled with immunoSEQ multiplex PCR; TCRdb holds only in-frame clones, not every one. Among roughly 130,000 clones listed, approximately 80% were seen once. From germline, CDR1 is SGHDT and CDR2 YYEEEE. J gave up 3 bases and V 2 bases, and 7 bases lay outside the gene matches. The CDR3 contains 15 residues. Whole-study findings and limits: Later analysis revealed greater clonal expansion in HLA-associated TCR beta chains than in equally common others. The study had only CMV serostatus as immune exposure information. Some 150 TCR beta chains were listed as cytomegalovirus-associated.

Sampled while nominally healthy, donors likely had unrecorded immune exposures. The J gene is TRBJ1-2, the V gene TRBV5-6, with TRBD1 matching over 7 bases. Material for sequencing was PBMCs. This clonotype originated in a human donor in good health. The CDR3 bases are TGTGCCAGCAGCTTCCCAGGGGGTGATTACTATGGCTACACCTTC. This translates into CASSFPGGDYYGYTF.